The rows below give T cell receptor beta chains drawn from one sample of a study of T cells after yellow fever vaccination. TCRdb analysed the 5' RACE reads with MiXCR anew, one entry per CDR3 protein. The sample comprises roughly 45,000 distinct CDR3 sequences, 5.5% to 7.5% of which are singletons, and about 9.4% rests with the top ten. The specimen was PBMCs, either bulk or a sorted T-cell subset (CD4+, CD8+, memory, or dextramer-sorted; not recorded which), collected 45 days after the yellow fever booster vaccination. These receptors were taken from a man in his thirties or forties who received the YFV17D yellow fever vaccine. Each CDR3 is given with its conserved first and last residue. Each record gives: J gene, clone size, V gene, D gene, CDR3 protein, CDR3 DNA. The D gene is left open where the match is weak. The size field is filled for only some rows; it gives once, few, many or a size class.

>TRBJ2-3|many|TRBV7-9|NA
CASTQGLDTQYF
TGTGCCAGCACCCAAGGTTTAGATACGCAGTATTTT
>TRBJ1-2|NA|TRBV15|NA
CATSRDTSDYGYTF
TGTGCCACCAGCAGAGATACGAGTGACTATGGCTACACCTTC
>TRBJ2-1|many|TRBV20-1|TRBD2
CSASSGSPYNEQFF
TGCAGTGCCAGCAGCGGGAGTCCCTACAATGAGCAGTTCTTC
>TRBJ2-1|many|TRBV7-2|NA
CASTPRRNNEQFF
TGTGCCAGCACCCCCCGGCGAAACAATGAGCAGTTCTTC
>TRBJ2-6|NA|TRBV6-5|TRBD2
CASSPGEGPGANVLTF
TGTGCCAGCAGCCCGGGGGAGGGGCCTGGGGCCAACGTCCTGACTTTC
>TRBJ2-1|NA|TRBV4-2|TRBD2
CASSPPGLAGAGIIEQFF
TGTGCCAGCAGCCCGCCGGGACTAGCGGGAGCTGGTATTATTGAGCAGTTCTTC
>TRBJ2-2|NA|TRBV6-2/TRBV6-3|NA
CASSSHLRNTGELFF
TGTGCCAGCAGTTCTCACCTCAGGAACACCGGGGAGCTGTTTTTT
>TRBJ1-1|many|TRBV6-1|NA
CASTLVGGDTEAFF
TGTGCCAGCACCCTAGTGGGGGGGGACACTGAAGCTTTCTTT
>TRBJ2-7|many|TRBV29-1|NA
CSSRQGVEQYF
TGCAGCTCGCGCCAGGGCGTCGAGCAGTACTTC
>TRBJ1-5|many|TRBV27|NA
CASSFSTLSNQPQHF
TGTGCCAGCAGTTTTTCGACACTTAGCAATCAGCCCCAGCATTTT
>TRBJ1-5|few|TRBV20-1|NA
CSAVPGGQNQPQHF
TGCAGTGCTGTACCGGGGGGGCAAAATCAGCCCCAGCATTTT
>TRBJ2-4|NA|TRBV19|TRBD1
CASSPGAGQARIQYF
TGTGCCAGTAGTCCCGGGGCCGGACAGGCAAGGATTCAGTACTTC
>TRBJ2-2|NA|TRBV28|TRBD1
CASSLGTVNTGELFF
TGTGCCAGCAGTTTGGGGACAGTGAACACCGGGGAGCTGTTTTTT
>TRBJ1-5|many|TRBV20-1|NA
CSAPAGQNNQPQHF
TGCAGTGCTCCGGCTGGACAGAACAATCAGCCCCAGCATTTT
>TRBJ2-1|many|TRBV5-1|TRBD1
CASSKAQGGEQFF
TGCGCCAGCAGCAAGGCACAGGGGGGTGAGCAGTTCTTC
>TRBJ2-2|many|TRBV5-1|NA
CASSLDGQLRNTGELFF
TGCGCCAGCAGCTTAGACGGACAACTCAGGAACACCGGGGAGCTGTTTTTT
>TRBJ2-1|many|TRBV5-1|TRBD2
CASSPGTSGYNEQFF
TGCGCCAGCAGCCCGGGGACTAGCGGCTACAATGAGCAGTTCTTC
>TRBJ2-3|few|TRBV7-2|TRBD2
CASNRRASGSPDTQYF
TGTGCCAGCAACAGAAGGGCTAGCGGGTCCCCAGATACGCAGTATTTT
>TRBJ2-2|many|TRBV7-6|NA
CASSPRGAWDTGELFF
TGTGCCAGCAGCCCTAGGGGGGCCTGGGACACCGGGGAGCTGTTTTTT
>TRBJ2-1|few|TRBV9|NA
CASSPGGPSYNEQFF
TGTGCCAGCAGCCCCGGGGGCCCCTCCTACAATGAGCAGTTCTTC
>TRBJ1-2|NA|TRBV30|NA
CAWNPGYGYTF
TGTGCCTGGAACCCAGGCTATGGCTACACCTTC
>TRBJ2-5|few|TRBV20-1|NA
CSASVNQETQYF
TGCAGTGCTAGCGTAAATCAAGAGACCCAGTACTTC
>TRBJ2-6|NA|TRBV12-3/TRBV12-4|NA
CACSLKVTLLGSGANVLTF
TGTGCCTGCAGTTTGAAAGTGACCCTTTTGGGCTCTGGGGCCAACGTCCTGACTTTC
>TRBJ1-2|many|TRBV20-1|TRBD1
CSAKDRDIGYTF
TGCAGTGCCAAGGACAGGGATATAGGCTACACCTTC
>TRBJ1-5|many|TRBV28|NA
CASSFVREDRAQHF
TGTGCCAGCAGTTTCGTCAGGGAGGATCGGGCCCAGCATTTT
>TRBJ2-6|few|TRBV7-6|NA
CASSLEGDLRGANVLTF
TGTGCCAGCAGCTTAGAGGGGGACCTGAGGGGGGCCAACGTCCTGACTTTC
>TRBJ2-3|few|TRBV11-2|TRBD2
CASSLTSGRTDTQYF
TGTGCCAGCAGCCTCACTAGCGGACGCACAGATACGCAGTATTTT
>TRBJ1-5|NA|TRBV6-6|NA
CASSYGANQPQHF
TGTGCCAGCAGTTATGGGGCCAATCAGCCCCAGCATTTT
>TRBJ2-1|many|TRBV7-2|NA
CASSPSFQPTGKEQFF
TGTGCCAGCAGCCCCTCGTTCCAACCCACAGGAAAGGAGCAGTTCTTC
>TRBJ2-1|many|TRBV20-1|NA
CSARSWGRHNEQFF
TGCAGTGCTAGGAGCTGGGGTAGGCACAATGAGCAGTTCTTC
>TRBJ2-7|NA|TRBV20-1|TRBD2
CCARKPGLAGYEQYF
TGCTGTGCTAGAAAACCGGGACTAGCGGGCTACGAGCAGTACTTC
>TRBJ2-3|few|TRBV9|NA
CASSPSLFGGTDTQYF
TGTGCCAGCAGCCCGAGCTTGTTTGGGGGGACAGATACGCAGTATTTT
>TRBJ1-1|many|TRBV20-1|NA
CSARLTGKRDEAFF
TGCAGTGCTAGATTAACAGGGAAGCGGGATGAAGCTTTCTTT
>TRBJ2-5|many|TRBV9|NA
CASSLGTVPQETQYF
TGTGCCAGCAGCCTCGGGACGGTCCCCCAAGAGACCCAGTACTTC
>TRBJ2-2|many|TRBV12-3/TRBV12-4|NA
CASSLELNTGELFF
TGTGCCAGCAGTTTAGAGCTTAACACCGGGGAGCTGTTTTTT
>TRBJ1-5|few|TRBV20-1|TRBD1
CSARDRTGGNSNQPQHF
TGCAGTGCTAGAGATAGGACAGGGGGAAATAGCAATCAGCCCCAGCATTTT
>TRBJ1-1|many|TRBV20-1|TRBD1
CSARMTGENTEAFF
TGCAGTGCTCGAATGACAGGGGAGAACACTGAAGCTTTCTTT
>TRBJ2-5|many|TRBV5-4|TRBD2
CASSLAPFGLAEAETQYF
TGTGCCAGCAGCTTGGCTCCTTTTGGACTAGCGGAGGCAGAGACCCAGTACTTC